These 13 T cell receptor beta chains originate from one sample sequenced in a study of cytomegalovirus exposure and HLA in healthy donors. PCR was performed using 60 Vbeta and 13 Jbeta primers. Here immunoSEQ multiplex PCR was the method, and the copy in TCRdb shows in-frame clones only, minus some. This table holds over 200,000 clones, about 78% found once. The sample comprised PBMCs. These receptors all stem from a male donor in good health and CMV-seronegative.

The chain is built from TRBV19 and TRBJ2-7; 8 bases agree with TRBD1. Trimming at V came to 7 bases and at J to 6 bases, leaving 17 bases not matched to a gene. CDR3 length: 16 amino acids. CDR1 and CDR2 from the germline V gene are LNHDA and SQIVND (reference sequence). CDR3 in amino acids: CASTQQGGAGNPEQYF. The CDR3 DNA follows: TGTGCCAGTACTCAACAGGGGGGCGCGGGCAATCCCGAGCAGTACTTC.

The chain links TRBV9 to TRBJ2-6, with TRBD1 identical over 11 bases. CDR1 is SGDLS and CDR2 is YYNGEE in the germline V gene. The CDR3 length is 20 residues. J gave up 0 bases and V 0 bases, and 8 bases lay outside the gene matches. CDR3 protein: CASSVGFLGTGGSGANVLTF. The CDR3 DNA sequence: TGTGCCAGCAGCGTAGGGTTTTTGGGGACAGGGGGCTCTGGGGCCAACGTCCTGACTTTC.

The V call is TRBV6-1, the J call TRBJ1-3; TRBD1 might be the D (5 bases). CDR3 size: 14 residues. Trimming left V 4 bases short and J 10 bases short, with 17 bases between. Germline V gives CDR1 MNHNS, CDR2 SASEGT. CDR3 DNA: TGTGCCAGCAGTGTTTTCTCTTCGGGGGGAACCATATATTTT. It codes for CASSVFSSGGTIYF.

The chain employs TRBV4-2 and TRBJ2-5, with D perhaps TRBD2 (6 bases). The J call may be in error: the DNA end matches TRBJ2-7 better. The CDR3 runs to 15 residues. CDR1 LGHNA and CDR2 YNFKEQ come from the germline V gene. DNA for the CDR3: TGTGCCAGCAGCCAAGATACGAGCGGGTGGGACGAGCAGTACTTC. Its translation is CASSQDTSGWDEQYF.

This clone has more than one count but fewer than ten. The J gene is TRBJ1-6, the V gene TRBV29-1; 9 bases map to TRBD1. The CDR3 totals 14 residues. CDR1 is SQVTM and CDR2 is ANQGSEA in the germline V gene. Germline trimming cut 7 bases from V and 5 bases from J; bases unmatched to any gene: 6. Written as DNA, the CDR3 is TGCAGCGCGAAACAGGGGGCGAATAATTCACCCCTCCACTTT. Its protein is CSAKQGANNSPLHF.

The genes are TRBV2 and TRBJ2-7; 8 nucleotides align to TRBD1. The ends lost 6 bases at V and 7 bases at J; junction bases unmatched: 14. Germline CDR1 is SNHLY and CDR2 is FYNNEI. The CDR3 is made up of 15 amino acids. Written as DNA, the CDR3 is TGTGCCAGCAGCTTGGGGTTCAGGGGGCAATATGAGCAGTACTTC. The encoded protein is CASSLGFRGQYEQYF.

CDR3 bases: TGCGCCAGCAGCCTTATGTTCCAAGAGACCCAGTACTTC. It encodes CASSLMFQETQYF. The rearrangement uses TRBV4-1 and TRBJ2-5; D gene unclear. Deletions cut 4 bases from V and 1 base from J, with 7 bases between. Germline CDR1 reads MGHRA; CDR2 reads YSYEKL. This CDR3 has 13 amino acids.

V usage is TRBV7-9 and J usage is TRBJ2-4; a possible D gene is TRBD2 (6 bases). In germline, CDR1 is SEHNR, CDR2 FQNEAQ (reference sequence). V lost 7 bases, J lost 3 bases, and 19 bases lay in between. The length of the CDR3 is 16 residues. The CDR3 is CASKALNSGVKNIQYF. The CDR3 bases are TGTGCCAGCAAAGCGCTGAACTCGGGGGTCAAAAACATTCAGTACTTC. Together with reference TRBV7-9 and TRBJ2-4, the CDR3 gives the full variable domain: DTGVSQNPRHKITKRGQNVTFRCDPISEHNRLYWYRQTLGQGPEFLTYFQNEAQLEKSRLLSDRFSAERPKGSFSTLEIQRTEQGDSAMYLCASKALNSGVKNIQYFGAGTRLSVL.

The chain couples TRBV14 to TRBJ2-5; the D is unclear. This CDR3 has 13 amino acids. Germline CDR1 is SGHDN and CDR2 is FVKESK. Trimming removed 0 bases at V and 5 bases at J, with 7 bases between. The CDR3 DNA sequence: TGTGCCAGCAGCCAAGAACTCGTGGAGACCCAGTACTTC. Translation: CASSQELVETQYF.

This clone was seen more than once but under ten times. This rearrangement joins TRBV5-1 to TRBJ2-7; a possible D gene is TRBD1 (5 bases). Germline loops: CDR1 SGHRS, CDR2 YFSETQ. This CDR3 region has 15 residues. V lost 4 bases to trimming and J lost 4 bases, with 18 bases between them. The CDR3, as DNA: TGCGCCAGCAGCCCCGACGGCAGGGCTTTGTACGAGCAGTACTTC. Translated, it gives CASSPDGRALYEQYF.

This clone appeared a single time. The V and J genes are TRBV18 and TRBJ2-7, with D tentatively TRBD1 (5 bases). The V end lost 1 base, the J end lost 6 bases, and 16 bases lay between the germline ends. The CDR3 extends over 15 amino acids. The V gene's germline CDR1 is KGHSH and CDR2 LQKENI. The DNA of the CDR3 is TGTGCCAGCTCACCACGAACAGGAACAAATCCCGAGCAGTACTTC. It yields the protein CASSPRTGTNPEQYF.

V is TRBV11-2 and J is TRBJ2-3; 12 bases match TRBD2. CDR3 length equals 16 residues. The V segment lost 5 bases and the J segment 2 bases; nucleotides outside the gene matches: 5. CDR1 is SGHAT, CDR2 FQNNGV, per germline. The DNA of the CDR3 is TGTGCCAGCAGCAACGGACTAGCGGGGTACACAGATACGCAGTATTTT. It translates to CASSNGLAGYTDTQYF.

The V and J genes are TRBV5-6 and TRBJ2-7; 12 positions match TRBD2. V shed 1 base, J shed 6 bases, and the junction held 8 bases outside the gene matches. This CDR3 region has 16 residues. Germline lookup yields CDR1 SGHDT and CDR2 YYEEEE. The CDR3 loop reads CASSLRALAGGSEQYF. CDR3 in DNA: TGTGCCAGCAGCTTGCGGGCGCTAGCGGGAGGGAGCGAGCAGTACTTC.